This TCR beta chain stems from a study of identical twins. Regarding the study as a whole: Insertions were reduced in abundant cord blood beta clonotypes but not in memory repertoires.

Each CDR3 protein gets one entry after TCRdb re-called the 5' RACE reads with MiXCR. This table has some 570,000 distinct CDR3 sequences, approximately 20% appearing once. Points on this clonotype: What it recognizes is unknown.

The sample was also reused in another study, on yellow fever vaccine responses in identical twins.

Sequencing was done on a sample of CD4+ T cells sorted from blood. The clonotype was recovered from a woman between 18 and 29 years old in good health.

The CDR3 is CASSARTRSDEQFF. As DNA, the CDR3 is TGTGCCAGCAGCGCCCGGACTCGCTCCGATGAGCAGTTCTTC. The chain joins TRBV5-6 to TRBJ2-1, with TRBD2 as a possible D gene (5 bases). Germline lookup yields CDR1 SGHDT and CDR2 YYEEEE. Trimming took off 4 bases at V and 8 bases at J, with 16 bases between the two ends. The CDR3 sequence is 14 residues long.